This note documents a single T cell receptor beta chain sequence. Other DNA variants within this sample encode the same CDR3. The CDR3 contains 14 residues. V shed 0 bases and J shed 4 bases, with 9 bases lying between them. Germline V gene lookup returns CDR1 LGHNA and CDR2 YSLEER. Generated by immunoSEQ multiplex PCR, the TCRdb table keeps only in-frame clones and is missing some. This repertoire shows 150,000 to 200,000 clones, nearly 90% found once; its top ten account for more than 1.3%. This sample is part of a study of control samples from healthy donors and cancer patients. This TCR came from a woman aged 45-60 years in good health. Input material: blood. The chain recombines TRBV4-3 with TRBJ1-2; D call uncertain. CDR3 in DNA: TGCGCCAGCAGCCAAGATTTGCACAGCTATGGCTACACCTTC. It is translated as CASSQDLHSYGYTF.